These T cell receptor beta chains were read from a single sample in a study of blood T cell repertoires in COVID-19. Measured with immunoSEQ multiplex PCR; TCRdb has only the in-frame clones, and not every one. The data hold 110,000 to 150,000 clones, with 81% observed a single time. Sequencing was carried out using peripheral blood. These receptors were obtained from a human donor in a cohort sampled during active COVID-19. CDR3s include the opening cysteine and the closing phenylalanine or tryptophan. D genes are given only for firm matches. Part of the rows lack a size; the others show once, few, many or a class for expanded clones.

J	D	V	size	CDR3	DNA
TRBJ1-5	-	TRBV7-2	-	CASSLAPSTGSGQPQHF	TGTGCCAGCAGCTTAGCACCCTCTACAGGGAGTGGTCAGCCCCAGCATTTT
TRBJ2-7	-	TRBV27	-	CASSFSGISYEQYF	TGTGCCAGCAGTTTTAGCGGTATTTCCTACGAGCAGTACTTC
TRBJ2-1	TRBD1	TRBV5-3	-	CARSLQNRDRGGYNEQFF	TGTGCCAGAAGCTTACAAAACCGGGACAGGGGGGGATACAATGAGCAGTTCTTC
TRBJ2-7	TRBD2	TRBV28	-	CASRTVAGGTYEQYF	TGTGCCAGCAGAACCGTAGCGGGAGGGACCTACGAGCAGTACTTC
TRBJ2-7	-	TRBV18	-	CASSLNRDNYEQYF	TGTGCCAGCTCACTTAACCGGGACAACTACGAGCAGTACTTC
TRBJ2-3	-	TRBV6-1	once	CASSEYPNGDTADTQYF	TGTGCCAGCAGTGAATATCCAAACGGCGACACCGCAGATACGCAGTATTTT
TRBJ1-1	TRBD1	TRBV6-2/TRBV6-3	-	CASSSGQSRAFF	TGTGCCAGCAGTTCGGGACAGTCGAGGGCTTTCTTT
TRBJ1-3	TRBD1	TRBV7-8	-	CASSLAVGGSKPIYF	TGTGCCAGCAGCTTAGCCGTAGGGGGCTCTAAACCCATATATTTT
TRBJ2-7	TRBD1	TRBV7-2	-	CASSPRTGYSYEQYF	TGTGCCAGCAGCCCCCGGACAGGGTATTCTTACGAGCAGTACTTC
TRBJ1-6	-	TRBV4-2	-	CASSQEEGYSPLHF	TGTGCCAGCAGCCAAGAGGAGGGATACTCACCCCTCCACTTT
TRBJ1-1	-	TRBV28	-	CARSLVVLTENTEAFF	TGTGCCAGATCTCTAGTGGTCCTGACAGAGAACACTGAAGCTTTCTTT
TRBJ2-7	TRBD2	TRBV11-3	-	CASSLGGSSYEQYF	TGTGCCAGCAGCTTGGGGGGGTCCTCTTACGAGCAGTACTTC
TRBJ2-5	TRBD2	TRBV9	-	CASSVDAGVRETQYF	TGTGCCAGCAGCGTAGATGCGGGAGTTCGGGAGACCCAGTACTTC
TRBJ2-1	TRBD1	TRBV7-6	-	CASSQYRGADNEQFF	TGTGCCAGCAGTCAATACAGGGGAGCGGACAATGAGCAGTTCTTC
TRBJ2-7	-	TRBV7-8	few	CASSNPGTTHEQYF	TGTGCCAGCAGTAACCCGGGGACAACCCACGAGCAGTACTTC
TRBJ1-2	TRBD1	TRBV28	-	CASSLEGARGYTF	TGTGCCAGCAGTTTAGAGGGGGCGCGCGGCTACACCTTC
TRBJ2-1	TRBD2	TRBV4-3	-	CASSQVLATSGRTDEQFF	TGCGCCAGCAGCCAAGTCCTCGCGACTAGCGGGAGAACCGATGAGCAGTTCTTC
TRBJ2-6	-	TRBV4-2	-	CASSQVGVGANVLTF	TGTGCCAGCAGCCAAGTAGGGGTTGGGGCCAACGTCCTGACTTTC
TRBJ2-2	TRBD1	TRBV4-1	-	CASSPRTVGTASNTGELFF	TGCGCCAGCAGCCCCCGGACAGTTGGGACAGCCTCGAACACCGGGGAGCTGTTTTTT
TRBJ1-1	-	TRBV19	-	CASSINRNTEAFF	TGTGCCAGTAGTATAAACAGAAACACTGAAGCTTTCTTT
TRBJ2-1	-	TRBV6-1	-	CASSEFRTYNEQFF	TGTGCCAGCAGTGAATTTCGGACTTACAATGAGCAGTTCTTC